Sequencing of this T cell receptor (beta chain) was carried out in a study of T-cell reconstitution after alpha-beta-depleted transplantation in children. During its preparation, the TCRbeta library received unique molecular identifiers. Using its own MiXCR run on the PCR reads, TCRdb lists one record per CDR3 protein. Of about 250,000 distinct CDR3 sequences listed, 20% to 30% are singletons. General observations from the study: Reportedly, roughly two months post-transplant, alpha-beta T cells arose from several hundred expanded graft clones. T cells produced anew were the main source of T-cell counts and diversity one year after transplant. TCRbeta diversity was high at day 60 in some patients (a result of surviving recipient T cells and thymic progenitors).

In regard to this clonotype: What it binds is unknown.

This CDR3 is built from 13 residues. Per germline, CDR1 MNHEY and CDR2 SVGAGI. V gave up 0 bases and J gave up 10 bases; unmatched junction bases: 4. The TCR sequence derives from a female patient younger than 10 who had a stem cell transplant for congenital amegakaryocytic thrombocytopenia, so the T cells may come from the graft donor. The source was PBMCs, mostly from graft donor cells, collected 360 days after TCRalphabeta/CD19-depleted stem cell transplant. V gene TRBV6-5 combines with J gene TRBJ1-1, with 8 bases that match TRBD1. The CDR3 region has the DNA TGTGCCAGCAGTTACTCGACAGGGGATAGAGCTTTCTTT. Protein product: CASSYSTGDRAFF.